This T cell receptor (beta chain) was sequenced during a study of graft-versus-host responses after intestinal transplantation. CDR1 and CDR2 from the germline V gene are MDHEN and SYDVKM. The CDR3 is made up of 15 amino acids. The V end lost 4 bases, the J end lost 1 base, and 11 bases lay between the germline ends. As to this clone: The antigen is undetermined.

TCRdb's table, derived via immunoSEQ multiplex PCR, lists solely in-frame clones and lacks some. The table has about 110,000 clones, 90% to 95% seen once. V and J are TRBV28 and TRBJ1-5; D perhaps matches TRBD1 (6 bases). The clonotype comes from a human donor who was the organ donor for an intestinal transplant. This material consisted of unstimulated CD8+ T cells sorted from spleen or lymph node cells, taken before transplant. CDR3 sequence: CASSSQGTSNQPQHF. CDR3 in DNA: TGTGCCAGCAGTTCCCAGGGGACGAGCAATCAGCCCCAGCATTTT.